This T cell receptor beta chain was obtained from a study of T cells after yellow fever vaccination. Study outcomes and limitations: Re-detected after boosting: most primary clones, 96% of CD4 and around 86% of CD8. Any FACS-sorted repertoire could hold abundant clonotypes that contaminate it from the bulk population.

The table lists this clonotype with a few counts. Its antigen is unknown. The TCR cDNA carried a universal primer site and UMIs from 5'RACE template switching. Via MiXCR, TCRdb re-called the 5' RACE reads, giving one row per CDR3 protein. The table shows approximately 600,000 distinct CDR3 sequences, with 9% to 15% occurring only once. Trimming removed 1 base at V and 1 base at J, with 10 bases between. The CDR3 is 15 amino acids. The V gene's germline CDR1 is SGHTA and CDR2 FQGNSA. The sequence was collected from a man aged 25 to 40 who received the YFV17D yellow fever vaccine. V gene TRBV7-2 combines with J gene TRBJ1-1; D is unresolved. The sequencing here drew on PBMCs, taken on the day of the yellow fever booster vaccination. The CDR3, as DNA: TGTGCCAGCAGCTTAGATCCAGTATCGAACACTGAAGCTTTCTTT. Translation gives CASSLDPVSNTEAFF.